Each of the 13 T cell receptor beta chains below was sequenced from the same sample in a study of blood T cell repertoires in COVID-19. Using immunoSEQ multiplex PCR, the repertoire was profiled, and TCRdb retains in-frame clones only, with some absent. In the table there are more than 10,000 clones, around 90% of which are singletons. Sequencing was carried out using peripheral blood. Receptor source: a human donor in a cohort sampled during active COVID-19.

The chain links TRBV10-3 to TRBJ1-3; 10 bases fit TRBD1. The V segment lost 6 bases and the J segment 2 bases; nucleotides outside the gene matches: 10. CDR1 ENHRY and CDR2 SYGVKD come from the germline V gene. The CDR3 loop spans 17 amino acids. CDR3 in DNA: TGTGCCATCAGGGCCGGGACAGGGGTACCCACTGGAAACACCATATATTTT. It codes for CAIRAGTGVPTGNTIYF.

The chain employs TRBV6-5 and TRBJ1-6; TRBD1 matches at 7 bases. V shed 8 bases and J 7 bases; nucleotides not matched to a gene: 11. The germline V gene has CDR1 MNHEY and CDR2 SVGAGI. This CDR3 is built from 15 residues. The CDR3 here is CASGRGQARNSPLHF. In DNA form, the CDR3 reads TGTGCCAGCGGACGTGGACAGGCCCGAAATTCACCCCTCCACTTT.

V and J are TRBV4-1 and TRBJ1-4; possibly TRBD1 for D (5 bases). The length of the CDR3 is 15 residues. V gave up 6 bases and J gave up 2 bases, with 13 bases separating them. Germline CDR1 is MGHRA and CDR2 is YSYEKL. This CDR3 reads CASRFAGPTNEKLFF. Here the CDR3 DNA reads TGCGCCAGCAGGTTTGCAGGGCCCACTAATGAAAAACTGTTTTTT.

The chain has TRBV28 and TRBJ1-2, with TRBD1 matching 8 bases. J was trimmed by 8 bases and V by 4 bases; bases with no gene match: 24. The CDR3 extends over 19 amino acids. Germline V gene data show CDR1 as MDHEN and CDR2 as SYDVKM. This CDR3 reads CASSSQSRLRQGPMRGYTF. CDR3 nucleotide sequence: TGTGCCAGCAGTTCTCAATCCCGGCTGCGACAGGGGCCTATGAGGGGCTACACCTTC.

The genes are TRBV4-1 and TRBJ2-7, with D unclear. The CDR3 length is 14 residues. Germline assignment: CDR1 MGHRA and CDR2 YSYEKL. The ends were cut back, 2 bases at V and 0 bases at J, with 8 bases in the middle. In DNA form, the CDR3 reads TGCGCCAGCAGCCAATCCAGGAACTCCTACGAGCAGTACTTC. This sequence encodes CASSQSRNSYEQYF.

The chain uses TRBV27 and TRBJ2-3, with TRBD2 identical over 8 bases. The V segment lost 6 bases and the J segment 6 bases; nucleotides outside the gene matches: 8. CDR3 length equals 14 residues. Germline CDR1 reads MNHEY; CDR2 reads SMNVEV (reference sequence). CDR3 protein: CASRSGSDLDTQYF. CDR3 bases: TGTGCCAGCAGGAGCGGGAGTGACCTGGATACGCAGTATTTT.

The V and J genes are TRBV24-1 and TRBJ1-4, with D hard to call. The CDR3 spans 14 residues. Trimming took 3 bases from V and 7 from J, leaving 11 bases between them. CDR1 KGHDR and CDR2 SFDVKD come from the germline V gene. In nucleotides, the CDR3 is TGTGCCACCAGTGATCCCGGGGAATCTGAAAAACTGTTTTTT. It codes for CATSDPGESEKLFF.

The sample holds one count of this clone. The chain uses TRBV5-1 and TRBJ2-3, with D maybe TRBD1 (5 bases). V gave up 0 bases and J gave up 3 bases, with 11 bases separating them. The CDR3 sequence is 15 residues long. From germline, CDR1 is SGHRS and CDR2 YFSETQ. The CDR3: CASSLGVRETDTQYF. The CDR3 bases are TGCGCCAGCAGCTTGGGGGTCAGGGAAACAGATACGCAGTATTTT.

The chain recombines TRBV11-2 with TRBJ2-7; TRBD1 matches at 9 bases. The CDR3 loop spans 14 amino acids. The trim removed 6 bases at V and 6 bases at J, leaving 9 bases unmatched. Germline CDR1 reads SGHAT; CDR2 reads FQNNGV. The CDR3 DNA follows: TGTGCCAGCAGACTTGGACAGGGACAGGGCGAGCAGTACTTC. Amino acid sequence: CASRLGQGQGEQYF.

The chain is built from TRBV20-1 and TRBJ2-7, with D possibly being TRBD2 (6 bases). The germline gives CDR1 DFQATT, CDR2 SNEGSKA (reference sequence). V was cut by 6 bases and J by 6 bases, with 12 bases left in between. The CDR3 consists of 11 residues. The CDR3 DNA reads as TGCAGTGCGTCGGGAGTCGGCGAGCAGTACTTC. It translates to CSASGVGEQYF.

The chain employs TRBV7-2 and TRBJ1-4; D gene unclear. From germline, CDR1 is SGHTA and CDR2 FQGNSA. There are 15 residues in the CDR3. V dropped 1 base and J dropped 3 bases, with 9 bases sitting between them. CDR3 in DNA: TGTGCCAGCAGCTTAGGAAAACAGTCTAATGAAAAACTGTTTTTT. It is translated as CASSLGKQSNEKLFF.

The sample holds one count of this clone. The chain couples TRBV27 to TRBJ1-1; D is ambiguous. CDR3 length: 15 amino acids. V was pared by 0 bases and J by 1 base, with 9 bases between. The germline V gene has CDR1 MNHEY and CDR2 SMNVEV (reference sequence). CDR3 amino acids: CASSLSEGGNTEAFF. CDR3 DNA: TGTGCCAGCAGTTTATCCGAGGGTGGGAACACTGAAGCTTTCTTT.

CDR3 region: CASSKRAATNYGYTF. The CDR3 DNA reads as TGTGCCAGCAGTAAGAGGGCAGCTACTAACTATGGCTACACCTTC. J is TRBJ1-2 and V is TRBV27; no reliable D call. The CDR3 is 15 residues long. CDR1 is MNHEY, CDR2 SMNVEV, per germline (reference sequence). Trimming left V 5 bases short and J 0 bases short, with 13 bases between.